The 13 T cell receptor beta chains presented below share a single source sample, sequenced in a study of T cells after somatic rescue of genetic block. Measured with immunoSEQ multiplex PCR; TCRdb has only the in-frame clones, and not every one. The table records about 68,000 clones, just under 95% of them present only once. Sequencing input: peripheral blood mononuclear cells (PBMCs). The receptor set was obtained from a man between 35 and 55 years old.

The chain combines TRBV4-1 with TRBJ1-1; D possibly corresponds to TRBD1 (5 bases). This CDR3 is built from 15 residues. CDR1 MGHRA and CDR2 YSYEKL come from the germline V gene. V lost 1 base, J lost 0 bases, and 9 bases lay in between. The CDR3 spells CASSQGGHLNTEAFF. The CDR3 nucleotides are TGCGCCAGCAGCCAAGGAGGACACTTGAACACTGAAGCTTTCTTT.

The CDR3 nucleotides are TGTGCCAGCAGCCGAACCGGGACAGGGGCTTTCTTT. It codes for CASSRTGTGAFF. This chain joins TRBV5-5 and TRBJ1-1; 9 bases align to TRBD1. This CDR3 is built from 12 residues. Trimming removed 4 bases from V and 11 bases from J; junction bases left unmatched: 6. The germline CDR1 and CDR2 sequences are SGHKS and YYEKEE (reference sequence).

J is TRBJ1-2 and V is TRBV4-2; maybe TRBD1 (6 bases). The germline gives CDR1 LGHNA, CDR2 YNFKEQ. This CDR3 spans 14 amino acids. V was cut by 4 bases and J by 2 bases, with 11 bases left in between. CDR3 amino acids: CASSPGGGNYGYTF. The CDR3 region has the DNA TGTGCCAGCAGCCCCGGGGGGGGCAACTATGGCTACACCTTC.

This clone came up once. The chain combines TRBV19 with TRBJ2-3; D possibly uses TRBD1 or TRBD2 (5 bases each). The germline V and J ends were trimmed by 1 base and 3 bases, with 11 bases remaining between them. The CDR3 runs 15 residues. Germline CDR1 reads LNHDA; CDR2 reads SQIVND (reference sequence). CDR3 amino acids: CASSIGGTVTDTQYF. CDR3 bases: TGTGCCAGTAGTATAGGAGGGACGGTAACAGATACGCAGTATTTT.

The chain carries TRBV21-1 and TRBJ2-6; the tabulated D call, TRBD1, remains unverified against the DNA. TRBV21-1 is classified as a pseudogene. This CDR3 spans 17 amino acids. CDR3 DNA: TGTGCCAGCAGCGCCCGGACAGGGAGCTCTGGGGCCAACGTCCTGACTTTC. Translating gives CASSARTGSSGANVLTF.

The rearrangement links TRBV25-1 to TRBJ2-5, with D hard to call. Trimming shortened V by 6 bases and J by 2 bases, and 19 bases separated the two germline ends. The CDR3 loop spans 16 amino acids. Germline V gene data show CDR1 as MGHDK and CDR2 as SYGVNS. As DNA, the CDR3 is TGTGCCAGCAGAGACAAACAACCGGGCCTGCAAGAGACCCAGTACTTC. Translated: CASRDKQPGLQETQYF.

The chain uses TRBV5-6 and TRBJ2-1; maybe TRBD1 (5 bases). The CDR3 totals 15 residues. With 4 bases removed from V and 0 bases from J, the gap between germline ends came to 11 bases. Germline CDR1 is SGHDT and CDR2 is YYEEEE. The CDR3 coding sequence is TGTGCCAGCAGCCGTAGGGGTAGCTCCTACAATGAGCAGTTCTTC. Translated: CASSRRGSSYNEQFF.

The CDR3 is CASRTGTSGRYEQYF. The CDR3 DNA reads as TGTGCCAGCAGAACCGGGACTAGCGGGAGATACGAGCAGTACTTC. The chain links TRBV27 to TRBJ2-7; 14 bases are shared with TRBD2. The V and J ends lost 6 bases and 4 bases, in that order; junction bases with no gene match: 5. This CDR3 is 15 amino acids long. CDR1 and CDR2 (germline): MNHEY, SMNVEV (reference sequence).

The chain employs TRBV5-6 and TRBJ1-3, with TRBD1 matching over 8 bases. The germline V gene has CDR1 SGHDT and CDR2 YYEEEE. The CDR3 is 16 residues long. V dropped 1 base and J dropped 4; count of bases not matched to a gene: 7. As DNA, the CDR3 is TGTGCCAGCAGCTTGATAAGTTGGACAGGGGGAAACACCATATATTTT. This sequence encodes CASSLISWTGGNTIYF.

This chain links TRBV14 with TRBJ2-1; the D is unclear. This CDR3 contains 14 residues. Trimming cost V 4 bases and J 8 bases, with 15 bases left between them. CDR1 is SGHDN and CDR2 is FVKESK in the germline V gene. This CDR3 is CASSRFGRRDEQFF. The CDR3 DNA sequence: TGTGCCAGCAGCCGTTTTGGCCGTAGGGATGAGCAGTTCTTC.

The chain links TRBV6-1 to TRBJ2-1, with 8 bases matching TRBD2. V was clipped by 5 bases and J by 7 bases; unmatched bases: 4. CDR3 size: 13 residues. Germline assignment: CDR1 MNHNS and CDR2 SASEGT. CDR3 in amino acids: CASSIAGNNEQFF. CDR3 coding DNA: TGTGCCAGCAGTATAGCGGGAAATAATGAGCAGTTCTTC.

The V call is TRBV6-5, the J call TRBJ1-2; TRBD1 might be the D (5 bases). This CDR3 comprises 12 residues. CDR1 MNHEY and CDR2 SVGAGI come from the germline V gene. The ends were cut back, 11 bases at V and 2 bases at J, with 12 bases in the middle. CDR3 in amino acids: CAVGGVNYGYTF. The CDR3 bases are TGTGCCGTTGGGGGAGTAAACTATGGCTACACCTTC.

This chain connects TRBV2 to TRBJ1-1; D possibly corresponds to TRBD1 (5 bases). V lost 6 bases and J 7 bases, leaving 9 bases between the germline ends. Germline lookup yields CDR1 SNHLY and CDR2 FYNNEI. This CDR3 has 11 amino acids. The DNA for the CDR3 is TGTGCCAGCAGGGGGCTTGGTGAAGCTTTCTTT. This sequence encodes CASRGLGEAFF.